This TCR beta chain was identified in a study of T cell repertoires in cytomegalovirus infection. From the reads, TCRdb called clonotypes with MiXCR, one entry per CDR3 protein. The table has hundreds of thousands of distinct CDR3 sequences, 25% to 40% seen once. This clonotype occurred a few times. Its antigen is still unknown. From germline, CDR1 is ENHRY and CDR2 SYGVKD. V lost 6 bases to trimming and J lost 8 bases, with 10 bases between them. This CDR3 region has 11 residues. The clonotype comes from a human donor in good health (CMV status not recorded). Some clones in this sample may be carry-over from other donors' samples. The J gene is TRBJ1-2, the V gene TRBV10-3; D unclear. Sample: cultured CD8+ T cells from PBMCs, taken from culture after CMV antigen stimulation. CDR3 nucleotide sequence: TGTGCCATCAGGGAACGGGTGGGCTACACCTTC. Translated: CAIRERVGYTF.